This TCR beta chain was identified during a study of identical twins. This clonotype was recorded a few times. Each CDR3 protein is one row after TCRdb ran MiXCR on the 5' RACE reads. The sample lists about 790,000 distinct CDR3 sequences; about 20% were seen once. Another study also made use of these data, one on T cells expressing NK-cell markers. That paper notes: The authors derived TCR beta repertoires from sorted CD3+CD56+NKG2C+, CD3+CD56+NKG2C- and CD3+CD56-NKG2C+ T cells. An anti-gamma-delta TCR antibody restricted sorting to alpha-beta TCR T cells in several experiments. The dominant NKG2C+ clonotypes represented about 1.0-7.0% of CD8+ T cells in over 5 donors.

The receptor's source is a woman in her late teens or twenties in good health. Material for sequencing was PBMCs.

The CDR3 loop is CASSDPSGYTGELFF. The CDR3 DNA reads as TGCGCCAGCAGTGATCCGTCAGGCTACACCGGGGAGCTGTTTTTT. The V and J genes are TRBV10-2 and TRBJ2-2, with D uncertain. There are 15 residues in the CDR3. The V end lost 3 bases, the J end lost 3 bases, and 11 bases lay between the germline ends. The germline gives CDR1 WSHSY, CDR2 SAAADI.